Shown below are 23 T cell receptor beta chains from a single sample sequenced in a study of CD8+CD57+ T cells in acquired aplastic anemia. Whoever was chosen for sequencing had shown CD8+CD57+ cell expansion by flow cytometry. Genomic DNA constituted the template upon which TCR beta VDJ and CDR3 profiling was performed. Each CDR3 protein is one row after TCRdb ran MiXCR on the reads. The sample lists about 160,000 distinct CDR3 sequences; less than 50% were seen once. Sequenced sample: sorted CD4+, CD8+, or CD8+CD57+ T cells (not recorded which) from PBMCs. Receptors were obtained from a human donor with aplastic anemia.

About this clonotype: The junction departs from the called germline gene at one end, perhaps through a read error. The chain is built from TRBV19 and TRBJ2-2; the D gene is possibly TRBD2 (5 bases). The CDR3 runs to 17 residues. CDR1 is LNHDA, CDR2 SQIVND, per germline (reference sequence). DNA of the CDR3: TGTGCCAGTAGCCCTCCCCTCATCGTGGAGAACACCGGGGAGTTGTTTTTT. Translated: CASSPPLIVENTGELFF.

The chain couples TRBV5-8 to TRBJ1-2; a weak D match, TRBD1 (6 bases). The CDR3 consists of 14 residues. Trimming shortened V by 1 base and J by 7 bases, and 14 bases separated the two germline ends. Germline V lookup: CDR1 SGHTS, CDR2 YDEGEE. This chain's CDR3 is CASSLPQGLGGYTF. As DNA, the CDR3 is TGTGCCAGCAGCTTGCCACAGGGCTTGGGTGGCTACACCTTC.

For this clonotype: It may be a read error: a sequence one base away is much more abundant. The rearrangement joins TRBV11-2 to TRBJ2-4; TRBD2 is a possible D gene (7 bases). V shed 7 bases and J shed 8 bases, with 24 bases lying between them. Germline CDR1 reads SGHAT; CDR2 reads FQNNGV. This CDR3 contains 16 residues. As DNA, the CDR3 is TGTGCCAGCACCTCACCTGGGGGGGCGCGGGAAGACATTCAGTACTTC. Protein sequence: CASTSPGGAREDIQYF.

This clonotype was seen a handful of times. The gene calls are TRBV11-2 and TRBJ2-1; 8 positions match TRBD1. Per the germline V gene, CDR1 is SGHAT and CDR2 is FQNNGV. The CDR3 covers 16 residues. With 5 bases clipped from V and 0 bases from J, the junction kept 6 bases outside the gene matches. CDR3 protein: CASSPRDRSSYNEQFF. The CDR3 nucleotides are TGTGCCAGCAGCCCTCGGGACAGGAGCTCCTACAATGAGCAGTTCTTC.

At least ten counts were recorded for this clonotype. This chain uses TRBV10-3 with TRBJ2-1; 8 bases match TRBD1. With V trimmed by 3 bases and J by 8 bases, 6 bases remained unmatched. Germline-derived CDR1 and CDR2 are ENHRY and SYGVKD. This CDR3 region has 14 residues. CDR3 amino acids: CAISERTGWDEQFF. Written as DNA, the CDR3 is TGTGCCATCAGTGAACGGACAGGGTGGGATGAGCAGTTCTTC.

V is TRBV2 and J is TRBJ1-6, with a tentative D call TRBD1 (6 bases). The CDR3 is 15 amino acids. V lost 8 bases to trimming and J lost 7 bases, with 18 bases between them. Germline V gene sequence: CDR1 SNHLY, CDR2 FYNNEI. The CDR3 DNA is TGTGCCAGCGCCCCGGCCGGGACAAGGAATTCACCCCTCCACTTT. Translated, it gives CASAPAGTRNSPLHF. Filled out from reference TRBV2 and TRBJ1-6, the complete variable domain reads EPEVTQTPSHQVTQMGQEVILRCVPISNHLYFYWYRQILGQKVEFLVSFYNNEISEKSEIFDDQFSVERPDGSNFTLKIRSTKLEDSAMYFCASAPAGTRNSPLHFGNGTRLTVT.

This rearrangement joins TRBV4-3 to TRBJ2-7, with 9 bases that match TRBD1. Germline V gene data show CDR1 as LGHNA and CDR2 as YSLEER. The CDR3 contains 15 residues. With 2 bases clipped from V and 3 bases from J, the junction kept 5 bases outside the gene matches. The CDR3 here is CASSQTGTGYYEQYF. The CDR3 nucleotides read TGCGCCAGCAGCCAAACCGGGACAGGGTACTACGAGCAGTACTTC.

The V and J genes are TRBV20-1 and TRBJ2-5, with 7 bases that match TRBD2. Germline CDR1 and CDR2: DFQATT and SNEGSKA (reference sequence). The V gene end was trimmed by 3 bases and the J gene end by 2 bases; junction bases not matched to a gene: 9. This CDR3 is 15 amino acids long. The CDR3 loop is CSASTSRGGQETQYF. CDR3 DNA sequence: TGCAGTGCTAGCACCTCCCGCGGGGGACAAGAGACCCAGTACTTC.

This chain joins TRBV20-1 and TRBJ2-7; 8 nucleotides agree with TRBD2. TRBJ2-1 matches the DNA end more closely, so the J call is doubtful. CDR3 length: 15 residues. Germline assignment: CDR1 DFQATT and CDR2 SNEGSKA (reference sequence). CDR3 sequence: CSARATSGSYNEQFF. DNA for the CDR3: TGCAGTGCTAGGGCTACTAGCGGCTCCTACAATGAGCAGTTCTTC.

This clonotype has more than one count but fewer than ten. Possible read error: a much larger clone is one base away. The rearrangement joins TRBV5-6 to TRBJ1-2; 8 nucleotides line up with TRBD1. With 4 bases clipped from V and 4 bases from J, the junction kept 6 bases outside the gene matches. This CDR3 contains 14 residues. CDR1 is SGHDT, CDR2 YYEEEE, per germline. The CDR3 sequence is CASSPLDRVYGYTF. The CDR3 DNA reads TGTGCCAGCAGCCCCCTGGACAGGGTCTATGGCTACACCTTC.

The rearrangement joins TRBV12-3 or TRBV12-4 to TRBJ2-2; 7 bases line up with TRBD1. The CDR3 has 16 residues. Germline trimming cut 5 bases from V and 1 base from J; bases unmatched to any gene: 7. Here the CDR3 DNA reads TGTGCCAGCAGTCTAACAGGGGCCAGGAACACCGGGGAGCTGTTTTTT. Its translation: CASSLTGARNTGELFF.

The V and J genes are TRBV6-1 and TRBJ2-1; 8 nucleotides match TRBD2. The CDR3 totals 14 residues. J was trimmed by 1 base and V by 7 bases; bases with no gene match: 3. Germline V CDR1 and CDR2: MNHNS, SASEGT. CDR3 DNA: TGTGCCAGCACTATAGCGGGGTCCTACAATGAGCAGTTCTTC. Translation: CASTIAGSYNEQFF.

The chain has TRBV7-2 and TRBJ2-7, with 12 bases aligning to TRBD1. The CDR3 runs to 14 residues. With V trimmed by 5 bases and J by 6 bases, 5 bases remained unmatched. Germline CDR1 is SGHTA and CDR2 is FQGNSA. The DNA of the CDR3 is TGTGCCAGCAGCCCCGGGACAGGGGGCAGCGAGCAGTACTTC. Translated: CASSPGTGGSEQYF.

This clonotype came up once. An end of the junction does not agree with germline; a read error may underlie this. The chain joins TRBV29-1 to TRBJ2-2; TRBD2 might be the D (6 bases). The germline CDR1 and CDR2 sequences are SQVTM and ANQGSEA. The CDR3 consists of 15 residues. CDR3 nucleotides: TGTGCCAGCAGCTTCGGCGGGGAGAACACCGGGGAGCTGTTTTTT. Its protein is CASSFGGENTGELFF.

V and J are TRBV25-1 and TRBJ2-1, with TRBD1 as a possible D gene (6 bases). The CDR3 covers 14 residues. Germline V gene lookup returns CDR1 MGHDK and CDR2 SYGVNS. V was pared by 3 bases and J by 6 bases, with 12 bases between. CDR3 in amino acids: CASSERNRVNEQFF. The CDR3 nucleotides are TGTGCCAGCAGTGAGAGGAACAGGGTCAATGAGCAGTTCTTC.

This clonotype has a handful of counts. The V call is TRBV24-1, the J call TRBJ2-2; 14 bases match TRBD2. CDR1 is KGHDR, CDR2 SFDVKD, per germline. V was clipped by 9 bases and J by 5 bases; unmatched bases: 7. This CDR3 is 16 amino acids long. Here the CDR3 reads CATSGTSGRGTGELFF. The CDR3 coding sequence is TGTGCCACCTCCGGGACTAGCGGGAGAGGAACCGGGGAGCTGTTTTTT.

The table lists this clonotype with a few counts. The rearrangement uses TRBV15 and TRBJ2-7; 9 bases are a match to TRBD1. The CDR3 totals 13 residues. Germline loops: CDR1 LNHNV, CDR2 YYDKDF (reference sequence). With V trimmed by 3 bases and J by 4 bases, 1 base remained unmatched. The CDR3 nucleotides are TGTGCCACCAGCAGTGGACAGGGGTACGAGCAGTACTTC. It specifies CATSSGQGYEQYF.

The table lists this clonotype with many counts. This chain joins TRBV19 and TRBJ2-3; 11 positions agree with TRBD2. Germline CDR1 LNHDA, CDR2 SQIVND (reference sequence). V was pared by 3 bases and J by 3 bases, with 2 bases of the junction left unmatched. This CDR3 spans 15 amino acids. The chain's CDR3 is CASSISSGGTDTQYF. DNA of the CDR3: TGTGCCAGTAGTATTTCTAGCGGGGGGACAGATACGCAGTATTTT.

Concerning this clonotype itself: Possible read error: a much larger clone is one base away. The V gene is TRBV10-3, the J gene TRBJ2-7, with D possibly being TRBD1 or TRBD2 (5 bases each). V was trimmed by 4 bases and J by 3 bases, leaving 13 bases between them. Germline loops: CDR1 ENHRY, CDR2 SYGVKD. This CDR3 comprises 14 residues. The CDR3 loop is CAISAAWGFYEQYV. CDR3 nucleotides: TGTGCCATCAGTGCAGCCTGGGGGTTCTACGAGCAGTACGTC.

This clonotype was seen ten or more times. V usage is TRBV5-1 and J usage is TRBJ1-1; D is unclear. V was trimmed by 0 bases and J by 4 bases, leaving 7 bases between them. The CDR3 loop spans 13 amino acids. CDR1 is SGHRS, CDR2 YFSETQ, per germline. This CDR3 is CASSLGRATEAFF. For the CDR3, the DNA is TGCGCCAGCAGCTTGGGCAGAGCCACTGAAGCTTTCTTT.

The chain couples TRBV5-1 to TRBJ2-3; tentatively, D is TRBD2 (5 bases). Germline CDR1 is SGHRS and CDR2 is YFSETQ. V lost 2 bases to trimming and J lost 11 bases, with 15 bases between them. The CDR3 contains 13 residues. CDR3 sequence reads: CASSFLLGNEQYF. The CDR3 DNA reads TGCGCCAGCAGCTTCCTACTAGGCAATGAGCAGTATTTT.

The J gene is TRBJ2-7, the V gene TRBV7-2; 7 nucleotides line up with TRBD1. The germline CDR1 and CDR2 sequences are SGHTA and FQGNSA. This CDR3 comprises 15 residues. V shed 4 bases and J 2 bases; nucleotides not matched to a gene: 8. As DNA, the CDR3 is TGTGCCAGCAGCTCCTCCCCGACAGGGACCTACGAGCAGTACTTC. Amino acids: CASSSSPTGTYEQYF.

This clonotype was counted only a few times. The rearrangement joins TRBV25-1 to TRBJ1-6; 10 bases align to TRBD1. Germline CDR1 MGHDK, CDR2 SYGVNS. The CDR3 totals 15 residues. V trimming: 6 bases; J trimming: 9 bases; junction bases outside the gene matches: 8. DNA of the CDR3: TGTGCCAGCAGATCAACCGGGACAGGGGCTTCACCCCTCCACTTT. Its translation: CASRSTGTGASPLHF.